The 5 T cell receptor beta chains given below trace back to one sample, sequenced in a study of blood T cell repertoires in COVID-19. Some clones are missing from TCRdb's copy, which holds only in-frame ones; the method was immunoSEQ multiplex PCR. The sample includes some 220,000 clones, 85% seen only once; the top ten take over 2%. The sequenced sample was peripheral blood. All receptors derive from a woman in her 70s with COVID-19, enrolled during active disease.

The chain couples TRBV6-5 to TRBJ2-7; 7 bases are shared with TRBD1. In germline, CDR1 is MNHEY, CDR2 SVGAGI. J gave up 1 base and V 6 bases, and 3 bases lay outside the gene matches. The CDR3 totals 13 residues. The CDR3 is CASRLTGSYEQYF. The CDR3 DNA sequence: TGTGCCAGCAGATTGACAGGGTCCTACGAGCAGTACTTC.

This clone appeared once. The CDR3 DNA reads TGCGCCAGCAGCCCCCTTGGACAGCTAGTCTCCTACGAGCAGTACTTC. Protein sequence: CASSPLGQLVSYEQYF. The rearrangement links TRBV5-1 to TRBJ2-7, with D perhaps matching TRBD1 (6 bases). V was clipped by 4 bases and J by 0 bases, with 17 bases between them. Per germline, CDR1 SGHRS and CDR2 YFSETQ. The CDR3 totals 16 residues.

V is TRBV28 and J is TRBJ1-1; 9 bases match TRBD1. V lost 3 bases and J lost 8; bases outside the gene matches: 4. Germline CDR1 and CDR2: MDHEN and SYDVKM. The CDR3 extends over 13 amino acids. CDR3 in DNA: TGTGCCAGCAGTTTCATGGACAGGGGCGAAGCTTTCTTT. Encoded protein: CASSFMDRGEAFF.

The rearrangement joins TRBV19 to TRBJ1-2; D gene unclear. The V and J ends lost 1 base and 0 bases respectively, with 9 bases between them. Germline V lookup: CDR1 LNHDA, CDR2 SQIVND (reference sequence). The CDR3 is 15 residues long. The CDR3 here is CASSIVRGANYGYTF. The CDR3 coding sequence is TGTGCCAGTAGTATAGTTCGGGGTGCTAACTATGGCTACACCTTC.

V is TRBV9 and J is TRBJ1-4, with D perhaps TRBD1 (5 bases). Germline-derived CDR1 and CDR2 are SGDLS and YYNGEE. The CDR3 contains 15 residues. With 4 bases removed from V and 5 bases from J, the gap between germline ends came to 15 bases. Written as DNA, the CDR3 is TGTGCCAGCAGCCCCGACAGCATCCCAAATGAAAAACTGTTTTTT. Its translation is CASSPDSIPNEKLFF. The full variable domain, its missing parts supplied by reference TRBV9 and TRBJ1-4, is DSGVTQTPKHLITATGQRVTLRCSPRSGDLSVYWYQQSLDQGLQFLIQYYNGEERAKGNILERFSAQQFPDLHSELNLSSLELGDSALYFCASSPDSIPNEKLFFGSGTQLSVL.